What follows are 20 T cell receptor beta chains derived from one specimen sequenced in a study of Ad26.COV2.S vaccination and SARS-CoV-2 variants. This table comes from immunoSEQ multiplex PCR, and its TCRdb copy is limited to in-frame clones, with some not included. The sample gives about 470,000 clones, 90% of which show up once; 4.3% is in the top ten. Treatment given: 15 to 20 received Ad26.COV2.S at low or high dose, single or two shots; a few received placebo; per-sample allocation not given. The study sampled participants on day 63 after the first vaccine or placebo injection. Sample: peripheral blood, taken in a trial of Ad26.COV2.S vaccine versus placebo. These receptors came from a person aged 18-65 years who received the Ad26.COV2.S COVID-19 vaccine or a placebo.

CDR3 amino acids: CASSPNVGGTDTQYF. The CDR3 DNA is TGTGCCAGCAGCCCCAACGTTGGGGGGACAGATACGCAGTATTTT. The rearrangement joins TRBV28 to TRBJ2-3; a possible D gene is TRBD2 (6 bases). CDR3 length: 15 amino acids. Germline CDR1 MDHEN, CDR2 SYDVKM. The ends were cut back, 6 bases at V and 3 bases at J, with 16 bases in the middle. The whole variable domain, remainder taken from reference TRBV28 and TRBJ2-3, is DVKVTQSSRYLVKRTGEKVFLECVQDMDHENMFWYRQDPGLGLRLIYFSYDVKMKEKGDIPEGYSVSREKKERFSLILESASTNQTSMYLCASSPNVGGTDTQYFGPGTRLTVL.

This chain uses TRBV7-9 with TRBJ2-2, with unresolved D. The CDR3 contains 16 residues. Germline CDR1 and CDR2: SEHNR and FQNEAQ (reference sequence). Trimming removed 5 bases at V and 1 base at J, with 14 bases between. The CDR3 nucleotides read TGTGCCAGCAGCCCCTCCCGGACGATGAACACCGGGGAGCTGTTTTTT. Residues: CASSPSRTMNTGELFF.

This chain joins TRBV18 and TRBJ2-4; possibly TRBD1 for D (6 bases). Per germline, CDR1 KGHSH and CDR2 LQKENI. Deletions cut 9 bases from V and 0 bases from J, with 15 bases between. The CDR3 is 15 residues long. This chain's CDR3 is CASSPRDTAKNIQYF. CDR3 DNA sequence: TGTGCCAGTAGTCCCCGGGACACAGCCAAAAACATTCAGTACTTC.

This chain links TRBV21-1 with TRBJ1-5. TRBV21-1 corresponds to a pseudogene. The CDR3 extends over 13 amino acids. This chain's CDR3 is CASRVSGGQPQHF. The DNA for the CDR3 is TGTGCCAGCAGGGTCAGTGGGGGTCAGCCCCAGCATTTT.

V is TRBV10-3 and J is TRBJ2-7; 13 nucleotides agree with TRBD2. Germline V gene data show CDR1 as ENHRY and CDR2 as SYGVKD. J lost 2 bases, V lost 6 bases, and 7 bases had no gene match. CDR3 length: 16 residues. CDR3 sequence: CAIRPTSGRPTYEQYF. DNA for the CDR3: TGTGCCATCAGGCCGACTAGCGGGAGGCCCACCTACGAGCAGTACTTC.

This sequence joins TRBV6-2 or TRBV6-3 and TRBJ2-1; D gene unclear. Germline V gives CDR1 MNHEY, CDR2 SVGEGT. The CDR3 consists of 11 residues. V lost 4 bases to trimming and J lost 9 bases, with 7 bases between them. CDR3 in amino acids: CASSFVGEQFF. CDR3 sequence (DNA): TGTGCCAGCAGTTTTGTTGGTGAGCAGTTCTTC.

The V and J genes are TRBV27 and TRBJ1-4; D gene unclear. CDR3 size: 18 residues. V was cut by 5 bases and J by 0 bases, with 19 bases left in between. Germline loops: CDR1 MNHEY, CDR2 SMNVEV (reference sequence). The DNA for the CDR3 is TGTGCCAGCAGTCCTTCACACAGAGGACTCGCAACTAATGAAAAACTGTTTTTT. Encoded protein: CASSPSHRGLATNEKLFF.

The V gene is TRBV6-2 or TRBV6-3, the J gene TRBJ1-3, with D uncertain. In germline, CDR1 is MNHEY, CDR2 SVGEGT. The CDR3 consists of 13 residues. V lost 6 bases and J lost 2, with 8 bases in between. The CDR3 DNA reads as TGTGCCAGCAGCCTCGGAACTGGAAACACCATATATTTT. Its translation: CASSLGTGNTIYF.

The V call is TRBV7-3, the J call TRBJ2-3; 10 bases match TRBD2. The CDR3 is 19 residues long. Trimming at V came to 5 bases and at J to 2 bases, leaving 16 bases not matched to a gene. The germline V gene has CDR1 SGHTA and CDR2 FQGTGA. CDR3 amino acids: CASSQSGRASLALTDTQYF. CDR3 bases: TGTGCCAGCAGCCAGAGCGGGAGGGCCTCTCTTGCTCTCACAGATACGCAGTATTTT. Based on the CDR3 plus reference TRBV7-3 and TRBJ2-3, the full variable domain is GAGVSQTPSNKVTEKGKYVELRCDPISGHTALYWYRQSLGQGPEFLIYFQGTGAADDSGLPNDRFFAVRPEGSVSTLKIQRTERGDSAVYLCASSQSGRASLALTDTQYFGPGTRLTVL.

V and J are TRBV18 and TRBJ2-7; D possibly uses TRBD1 or TRBD2 (5 bases each). Germline CDR1 and CDR2: KGHSH and LQKENI. V was shortened by 2 bases and J by 6 bases, with 17 bases between the two germline ends. This CDR3 contains 15 residues. The CDR3: CASSPRGVADGEQYF. In DNA, the CDR3 is TGTGCCAGCTCACCAAGGGGAGTGGCAGATGGCGAGCAGTACTTC.

The chain joins TRBV30 to TRBJ1-2; maybe TRBD1 (6 bases). This CDR3 is 13 amino acids long. V lost 3 bases, J lost 3 bases, and 11 bases lay in between. Germline V gene lookup returns CDR1 GTSNPN and CDR2 SVGIG (reference sequence). The CDR3 DNA reads as TGTGCCTGGAGCACAGGGTTCCACTATGGCTACACCTTC. Residues: CAWSTGFHYGYTF.

This clone is a singleton in its sample. Other DNA variants within this sample encode the same CDR3. V and J are TRBV28 and TRBJ1-5; D unclear. The V and J ends lost 3 bases and 4 bases respectively, with 1 base between them. CDR3 length: 11 residues. The germline CDR1 and CDR2 sequences are MDHEN and SYDVKM. CDR3 region: CASSLNQPQHF. The CDR3 nucleotides read TGTGCCAGCAGTTTGAATCAGCCCCAGCATTTT.

The gene calls are TRBV6-5 and TRBJ2-2; D might be TRBD2 (7 bases). The CDR3 has 15 amino acids. Germline V gene data show CDR1 as MNHEY and CDR2 as SVGAGI. V lost 7 bases and J lost 4, with 16 bases in between. The CDR3 loop reads CASISRGAVTGELFF. CDR3 bases: TGTGCCAGCATTAGCCGGGGGGCGGTCACCGGGGAGCTGTTTTTT.

The gene calls are TRBV2 and TRBJ2-2, with D possibly matching TRBD2 (6 bases). The germline CDR1 and CDR2 sequences are SNHLY and FYNNEI. This CDR3 contains 14 residues. The germline V and J ends were trimmed by 3 bases and 6 bases, with 11 bases remaining between them. DNA of the CDR3: TGTGCCAGCAGTGACATCAGGGAGGCCGGGGAGCTGTTTTTT. Its protein is CASSDIREAGELFF.

The gene calls are TRBV2 and TRBJ2-2, with 13 bases lining up with TRBD2. The CDR3 covers 15 residues. V shed 6 bases, J shed 7 bases, and the junction held 5 bases outside the gene matches. Germline values: CDR1 SNHLY, CDR2 FYNNEI. The CDR3 DNA reads as TGTGCCAGCAGAGCGGGGACTAGCGGGAACGGGGAGCTGTTTTTT. This codes for CASRAGTSGNGELFF.

V usage is TRBV19 and J usage is TRBJ2-1; the D gene is possibly TRBD1 (6 bases). This CDR3 comprises 13 residues. The V end lost 3 bases, the J end lost 7 bases, and 10 bases lay between the germline ends. CDR1 and CDR2 (germline): LNHDA, SQIVND (reference sequence). The CDR3 nucleotides read TGTGCCAGTAGTATGCCGAGGGGGAATGAGCAGTTCTTC. This translates into CASSMPRGNEQFF.

The rearrangement links TRBV4-2 to TRBJ2-7, with TRBD2 matching over 14 bases. The CDR3 sequence is 15 residues long. Germline CDR1 LGHNA, CDR2 YNFKEQ. After removal of 3 bases from V and 6 bases from J, the junction contained 4 bases not matched to a gene. DNA of the CDR3: TGTGCCAGCAGCCAGGGACTAGCGGGAGAGGTCGAGCAGTACTTC. It yields the protein CASSQGLAGEVEQYF.

V is TRBV4-3 and J is TRBJ2-3; no clear D gene. The V gene lost 1 base and the J gene lost 8 bases, with 13 bases spanning the gap. Germline V lookup: CDR1 LGHNA, CDR2 YSLEER. The CDR3 has 14 amino acids. The CDR3 is CASSQGRRAFTQYF. The CDR3 nucleotides read TGCGCCAGCAGCCAAGGTCGGCGAGCTTTTACGCAGTATTTT.

Written as DNA, the CDR3 is TGTGCCAGCAGTTACTTGGACACCTCCTACGAGCAGTACTTC. Its translation: CASSYLDTSYEQYF. The chain combines TRBV6-2 or TRBV6-3 with TRBJ2-7, with a possible D match to TRBD1 (5 bases). This CDR3 is built from 14 residues. Trimming removed 1 base at V and 0 bases at J, with 7 bases between. Germline V gene lookup returns CDR1 MNHEY and CDR2 SVGEGT.

The chain combines TRBV6-2 or TRBV6-3 with TRBJ2-3, with D perhaps assigned TRBD1 or TRBD2 (5 bases each). V lost 5 bases and J 8 bases, leaving 8 bases between the germline ends. The length of the CDR3 is 11 residues. CDR1 and CDR2 from the germline V gene are MNHEY and SVGEGT. The CDR3 loop is CASSQGRTQYF. CDR3 DNA sequence: TGTGCCAGCAGTCAGGGACGTACGCAGTATTTT.